This T cell receptor beta chain was found in a study of response to subunit inactivated influenza vaccine. In its sample, this clonotype was seen a few times. TCRdb ran MiXCR on the RT-PCR reads and lists one entry per CDR3 protein. The sample contains 630,000 or so distinct CDR3 sequences, approximately 14% of which appear only once. V dropped 5 bases and J dropped 2; count of bases not matched to a gene: 5. Germline V gene data show CDR1 as SGHTA and CDR2 as FQGNSA. The CDR3 runs 15 residues. The gene calls are TRBV7-2 and TRBJ2-7; 11 nucleotides align to TRBD1. Sequencing used PBMCs from blood, obtained about 12 days after vaccination. The TCR was taken from a man between 45 and 60 years old who received an inactivated influenza vaccine. In DNA form, the CDR3 reads TGTGCCAGCAGCGGGACAGGGGGTTCCACCTACGAGCAGTACTTC. Its translation is CASSGTGGSTYEQYF.